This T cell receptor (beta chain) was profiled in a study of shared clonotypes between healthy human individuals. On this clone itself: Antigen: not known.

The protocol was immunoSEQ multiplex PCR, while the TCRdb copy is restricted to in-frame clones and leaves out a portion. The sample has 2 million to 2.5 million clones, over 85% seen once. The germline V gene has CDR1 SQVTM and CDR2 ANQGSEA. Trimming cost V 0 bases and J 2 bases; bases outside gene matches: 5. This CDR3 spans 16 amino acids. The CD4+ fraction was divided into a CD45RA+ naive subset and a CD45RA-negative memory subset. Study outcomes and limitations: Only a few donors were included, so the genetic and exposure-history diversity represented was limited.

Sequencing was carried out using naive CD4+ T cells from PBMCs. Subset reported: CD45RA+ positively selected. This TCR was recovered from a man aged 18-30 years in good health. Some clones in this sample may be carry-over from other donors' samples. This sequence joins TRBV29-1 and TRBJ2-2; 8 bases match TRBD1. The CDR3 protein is CSVEDQGTGNTGELFF. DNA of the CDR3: TGCAGCGTTGAAGATCAGGGGACAGGAAACACCGGGGAGCTGTTTTTT.